This T cell receptor (beta chain) is from a study of Ad26.COV2.S vaccination and SARS-CoV-2 variants. This CDR3 has 15 residues. J was trimmed by 4 bases and V by 4 bases; bases with no gene match: 7. Germline CDR1 SGHVS, CDR2 FQNEAQ. Treatment reported: about 20 received Ad26.COV2.S at low or high dose, single or two shots; a few received placebo; per-sample allocation not given. The samples date from day 63 after the first vaccine or placebo injection. Sequencing was performed with immunoSEQ multiplex PCR; in TCRdb, only in-frame clones are kept and a portion is missing. The top ten hold 2.1% of the sample, which has 300,000 to 350,000 clones, 85% seen once.

This specimen was peripheral blood, taken in a trial of Ad26.COV2.S vaccine versus placebo. The TCR comes from a person aged 18-60 years who received the Ad26.COV2.S COVID-19 vaccine or a placebo. The chain couples TRBV7-8 to TRBJ2-5; 9 nucleotides align to TRBD1. The CDR3 is CASSSKTGGGETQYF. As DNA, the CDR3 is TGTGCCAGCAGCTCGAAGACAGGGGGGGGAGAGACCCAGTACTTC. The full variable domain, completed using reference TRBV7-8 and TRBJ2-5, is GAGVSQSPRYKVAKRGQDVALRCDPISGHVSLFWYQQALGQGPEFLTYFQNEAQLDKSGLPSDRFFAERPEGSVSTLKIQRTQQEDSAVYLCASSSKTGGGETQYFGPGTRLLVL.